The rows below give T cell receptor beta chains drawn from one sample of a study of memory CD4+ T cells and cytomegalovirus serostatus. Profiled with immunoSEQ multiplex PCR; TCRdb holds only in-frame clones, not every one. The data contain some 54,000 clones, 60% to 85% of them seen just once; the ten biggest clones take up around 1.5%. The source material was memory CD4+ T cells from blood. The receptors here all came from an adult in good health and CMV-seropositive. CDR3s include the opening cysteine and the closing phenylalanine or tryptophan. Fields, in order: V gene, D gene, J gene, clone size, CDR3 protein, CDR3 DNA. D genes are given only for firm matches. Part of the rows lack a size; the others show once, few, many or a class for expanded clones.

TRBV7-2,.,TRBJ1-5,.,CASSLFSNQPQHF,TGTGCCAGCAGCTTATTTAGCAATCAGCCCCAGCATTTT
TRBV6-5,TRBD2,TRBJ2-7,.,CASTDWEGYEQYF,TGTGCCAGCACCGACTGGGAGGGCTACGAGCAGTACTTC
TRBV19,.,TRBJ1-6,.,CATGKDSLNSPLHF,TGTGCCACCGGAAAGGACAGTTTAAATTCACCCCTCCACTTT
TRBV21-1,.,TRBJ1-2,.,CASSKEVGHRLLTF,TGTGCCAGCAGCAAAGAGGTCGGACACCGCCTACTCACCTTC
TRBV9,.,TRBJ2-1,.,CASSVGTNSYNEQFF,TGTGCCAGCAGCGTCGGGACAAATAGCTACAATGAGCAGTTCTTC
TRBV29-1,TRBD1,TRBJ2-2,.,CSVRDRSVTGELFF,TGCAGCGTGAGGGACAGGTCGGTCACCGGGGAGCTGTTTTTT
TRBV5-4,TRBD1,TRBJ1-4,.,CASSSKDRGHEKLFF,TGTGCCAGCAGCTCTAAGGACAGGGGCCATGAAAAACTGTTTTTT
TRBV28,TRBD1,TRBJ2-7,.,CASSLSGTANEQYF,TGTGCCAGCAGTTTGTCCGGGACAGCCAACGAGCAGTACTTC
TRBV9,.,TRBJ1-6,.,CASAYSYNSPLHF,TGTGCCAGCGCATACTCCTATAATTCACCCCTCCACTTT
TRBV10-2,.,TRBJ2-7,.,CASSTGPAGPPSYEQYF,TGCGCCAGCAGTACGGGACCAGCCGGGCCCCCCTCCTACGAGCAGTACTTC
TRBV30,.,TRBJ2-1,.,CAWSVLGAGRPSSYNEQFF,TGTGCCTGGAGTGTACTCGGGGCAGGGCGACCAAGCTCCTACAATGAGCAGTTCTTC
TRBV4-3,.,TRBJ1-2,once,CASSPDLRRGYTF,TGCGCCAGCAGTCCCGACCTCCGGCGGGGCTACACCTTC
TRBV19,.,TRBJ2-7,.,CASSMPFGGPEDEQYF,TGTGCCAGTAGTATGCCGTTCGGGGGCCCGGAGGACGAGCAGTACTTC
TRBV28,TRBD2,TRBJ2-1,.,CASSVTSGRGYVTVNEQFF,TGTGCCAGCAGTGTGACTAGCGGGAGAGGGTACGTCACCGTCAATGAGCAGTTCTTC
TRBV7-2,.,TRBJ1-6,few,CASSLDGSNSPLHF,TGTGCCAGCAGCTTAGACGGATCTAATTCACCCCTCCACTTT
TRBV7-8,TRBD1,TRBJ1-1,.,CASSPSDRGNTEAFF,TGTGCCAGCAGCCCATCAGACAGGGGGAACACTGAAGCTTTCTTT
TRBV2,TRBD1,TRBJ2-5,.,CASSGTGQETQYF,TGTGCCAGCAGTGGGACAGGGCAAGAGACCCAGTACTTC
TRBV4-1,TRBD1,TRBJ1-4,.,CASSPNRGPNEKLFF,TGCGCCAGCAGCCCCAACAGGGGTCCTAATGAAAAACTGTTTTTT
TRBV27,TRBD1,TRBJ1-4,.,CASRGQGAREEKLFF,TGTGCCAGCAGGGGACAGGGGGCGCGAGAGGAAAAACTGTTTTTT
TRBV28,TRBD1,TRBJ2-3,.,CASSLQGWADTQYF,TGTGCCAGCAGTCTACAGGGGTGGGCAGATACGCAGTATTTT
TRBV4-2,TRBD2,TRBJ2-4,.,CASSQGGTSGRVKNIQYF,TGTGCCAGCAGCCAAGGGGGGACTAGCGGGAGGGTGAAAAACATTCAGTACTTC
TRBV15,TRBD1,TRBJ2-1,.,CATSRDRGTGDLYEQFF,TGTGCCACCAGCAGAGATAGGGGGACAGGGGATTTGTATGAGCAGTTCTTC
TRBV7-9,.,TRBJ1-2,once,CASSFGQNYGYTF,TGTGCCAGCAGCTTTGGACAAAACTATGGCTACACCTTC
TRBV5-4,TRBD1,TRBJ1-2,.,CASSFGPRDRHNGYTF,TGTGCCAGCAGCTTTGGGCCACGGGACAGGCATAATGGCTACACCTTC
TRBV4-3,.,TRBJ2-7,.,CASSQELGSGFEQYF,TGCGCCAGCAGCCAAGAGCTGGGATCGGGGTTCGAGCAGTACTTC
TRBV6-6,.,TRBJ2-3,.,CASSYKTTPKQYF,TGTGCCAGCAGTTACAAAACTACCCCGAAGCAGTATTTT
TRBV28,TRBD1,TRBJ2-3,.,CASSEGQMISTDTQYF,TGTGCCAGCAGCGAGGGACAGATGATTAGCACAGATACGCAGTATTTT
TRBV5-1,.,TRBJ2-2,.,CASSPMGGGDTGELFF,TGCGCCAGCAGCCCTATGGGGGGCGGGGACACCGGGGAGCTGTTTTTT
TRBV30,.,TRBJ1-4,.,CAWSVPTGGAEKLFF,TGTGCCTGGAGTGTTCCGACCGGGGGGGCTGAAAAACTGTTTTTT
TRBV7-8,.,TRBJ2-3,.,CASSPDGTLLTDTQYF,TGTGCCAGCAGCCCCGACGGGACTCTTCTTACAGATACGCAGTATTTT
TRBV6-1,TRBD1,TRBJ2-1,.,CASIPGQHYNEQFF,TGTGCCAGCATCCCGGGACAGCACTACAATGAGCAGTTCTTC
TRBV29-1,.,TRBJ2-1,.,CSVGQGANRFF,.
TRBV18,.,TRBJ2-2,.,CASSPQAGQNTGELFF,TGTGCCAGCTCACCACAGGCGGGACAGAACACCGGGGAGCTGTTTTTT
TRBV5-5,.,TRBJ1-6,.,CASSPVFSYNSPLHF,TGTGCCAGCAGCCCCGTTTTCTCCTATAATTCACCCCTCCACTTT
TRBV5-1,.,TRBJ1-1,few,CASRKLGGLGAEAFF,TGCGCCAGCAGAAAATTAGGGGGTTTGGGGGCTGAAGCTTTCTTT
TRBV5-4,.,TRBJ2-2,.,CASNQDAANTGELFF,TGTGCCAGCAACCAGGATGCCGCGAACACCGGGGAGCTGTTTTTT
TRBV25-1,.,TRBJ2-5,.,CASRRASQETQYF,TGTGCCAGCAGGAGAGCCAGCCAGGAGACCCAGTACTTC
TRBV12-5,TRBD2,TRBJ2-1,.,CASGLGRSGRADNEQFF,TGTGCTAGTGGTTTGGGACGGAGCGGGAGGGCCGACAATGAGCAGTTCTTC
TRBV27,.,TRBJ2-7,few,CASSGQMAYEQYF,TGTGCCAGCAGTGGCCAAATGGCCTACGAGCAGTACTTC
TRBV5-1,.,TRBJ1-1,.,CASSPGTPNTEAFF,TGCGCCAGCAGCCCCGGGACACCGAACACTGAAGCTTTCTTT
TRBV5-1,.,TRBJ2-5,.,CASRLVPLKETQYF,TGCGCCAGCAGGTTGGTTCCTCTTAAAGAGACCCAGTACTTC
TRBV28,.,TRBJ2-3,.,CASSFSGDGTDTQYF,TGTGCCAGCAGTTTCTCAGGGGACGGCACAGATACGCAGTATTTT
TRBV10-3,.,TRBJ2-1,.,CAMSRGNEQFF,TGTGCCATGTCCCGGGGGAATGAGCAGTTCTTC
TRBV11-2,TRBD1,TRBJ2-7,.,CASTPGRGQTIGYEQYF,TGTGCCAGCACCCCCGGCAGGGGACAGACGATCGGCTACGAGCAGTACTTC
TRBV11-2,.,TRBJ2-5,.,CASGFREAEYF,TGTGCCAGCGGTTTCAGGGAGGCGGAGTACTTC
TRBV6-1,TRBD2,TRBJ2-5,.,CASSDQTSRQETQYF,TGTGCCAGCAGTGACCAGACTAGCAGACAAGAGACCCAGTACTTC
TRBV11-3,TRBD2,TRBJ2-1,.,CASSSRTSGSHNEQFF,TGTGCCAGCAGCTCCCGGACTAGCGGAAGCCACAATGAGCAGTTCTTC
TRBV28,TRBD2,TRBJ2-1,.,CASSFWSGRAGNEQFF,TGTGCCAGCAGTTTTTGGAGCGGGAGGGCCGGGAATGAGCAGTTCTTC
TRBV28,.,TRBJ1-1,.,CASTRGGSGTEAFF,TGTGCCAGCACGCGGGGAGGGTCGGGCACTGAAGCTTTCTTT
TRBV9,.,TRBJ1-4,.,CASSVTVTNEKLFF,TGTGCCAGCAGCGTGACGGTAACTAATGAAAAACTGTTTTTT
TRBV9,TRBD2,TRBJ2-1,.,CASSVDSGAYNEQFF,TGTGCCAGCAGCGTAGACAGCGGGGCCTACAATGAGCAGTTCTTC
TRBV12-5,.,TRBJ1-1,.,CASGLSAFMNTEAFF,TGTGCTAGTGGTTTAAGTGCCTTCATGAACACTGAAGCTTTCTTT
TRBV6-5,.,TRBJ1-3,.,CASSSNSGANTIYF,TGTGCCAGCAGTTCCAACTCCGGTGCAAACACCATATATTTT
TRBV30,.,TRBJ2-1,.,CAWRNLTRGEQFF,TGTGCCTGGAGAAATCTGACTAGGGGGGAGCAGTTCTTC
TRBV5-6,TRBD2,TRBJ2-1,.,CASSKRGGPNEQFF,TGCGCCAGCAGTAAGCGGGGGGGCCCCAATGAGCAGTTCTTC